This entry lists 6 T cell receptor beta chains sequenced from one sample in a study of human T cells and chemical hapten exposure. TCRdb called the RACE reads again in MiXCR, with one record for every CDR3 protein. The sample has some 51,000 distinct CDR3 sequences, about 9.2% seen once. Time point given: pre-sensitization, week 0. Treatment given: therapeutic diphenylcyclopropenone sensitization with weekly scalp DPC. The specimen comprised whole blood, sampled in connection with sensitization to the hapten diphenylcyclopropenone (DPC). These receptors all come from a woman between 40 and 55 years old with alopecia areata. Some clones in this sample may be carry-over from other donors' samples.

This clonotype was counted ten times or more. CDR3 amino acids: CASSRQYQPQHF. DNA for the CDR3: TGTGCCAGTAGTCGGCAGTATCAGCCCCAGCATTTT. The chain couples TRBV19 to TRBJ1-5; D gene unclear. The CDR3 has 12 amino acids. V dropped 5 bases and J dropped 5 bases, with 7 bases sitting between them. Per germline, CDR1 LNHDA and CDR2 SQIVND (reference sequence).

This clonotype was detected only a few times. V is TRBV11-1 and J is TRBJ2-1; D ambiguous. This CDR3 contains 14 residues. CDR1 is SGHAT and CDR2 is FQDESV in the germline V gene (reference sequence). V was trimmed by 8 bases and J by 5 bases, leaving 16 bases between them. CDR3 sequence: CASALGRYNNEQFF. In nucleotides, the CDR3 is TGTGCCAGCGCCTTAGGCAGATACAACAATGAGCAGTTCTTC.

Here the CDR3 reads CASSTSLQKTQYF. CDR3 in DNA: TGTGCCAGCAGTACTAGCCTCCAGAAGACCCAGTACTTC. This chain links TRBV12-3 or TRBV12-4 with TRBJ2-5; D might be TRBD2 (6 bases). There are 13 residues in the CDR3. Deletions cut 5 bases from V and 6 bases from J, with 13 bases between.

There are a few counts of this clonotype. The rearrangement links TRBV14 to TRBJ2-7, with 8 bases matching TRBD2. V lost 0 bases, J lost 6 bases, and 10 bases stayed unmatched. The CDR3 has 16 amino acids. Germline assignment: CDR1 SGHDN and CDR2 FVKESK. CDR3 protein: CASSQEAGLGRREQYF. CDR3 DNA: TGTGCCAGCAGCCAAGAAGCGGGACTAGGACGGCGCGAGCAGTACTTC.

This clonotype has at least ten counts. V is TRBV5-1 and J is TRBJ1-3, with D maybe TRBD1 (6 bases). Germline CDR1 is SGHRS and CDR2 is YFSETQ. V dropped 0 bases and J dropped 4 bases, with 14 bases sitting between them. The CDR3 loop spans 16 amino acids. The CDR3 spells CASSLGPRGLGNTIYF. The CDR3 DNA reads as TGCGCCAGCAGCTTGGGCCCCCGGGGGCTAGGAAACACCATATATTTT.

The table lists this clonotype with many counts. The chain uses TRBV20-1 and TRBJ2-5, with 8 bases aligning to TRBD2. Germline CDR1 reads DFQATT; CDR2 reads SNEGSKA (reference sequence). V gave up 1 base and J gave up 5 bases; unmatched junction bases: 6. This CDR3 spans 14 amino acids. CDR3 nucleotide sequence: TGCAGTGCTAGAGCGGGGGGGCCCGGTGAGACCCAGTACTTC. Translating it yields CSARAGGPGETQYF.